One and the same sample provided the 22 T cell receptor beta chains below, sequenced in a study of cytomegalovirus exposure and HLA in healthy donors. Primers: 60 Vbeta forward and 13 Jbeta reverse. Libraries were prepared by immunoSEQ multiplex PCR; TCRdb keeps only in-frame clonotypes and omits some of them. The sample carries tens of thousands of clones, approximately 71% recorded once. Source material: PBMCs. These receptors were collected from a woman aged 40 to 49 in good health and CMV-seropositive.

This clone is a singleton in its sample. The CDR3 nucleotides are TGCGCCAGCAGCCTGGGGGGAGGGGCTAATTCACCCCTCCACTTT. It codes for CASSLGGGANSPLHF. The V and J genes are TRBV4-3 and TRBJ1-6; weak D call: TRBD1 (5 bases). This CDR3 is 15 amino acids long. Germline V gene data show CDR1 as LGHNA and CDR2 as YSLEER. Trimming cost V 4 bases and J 6 bases, with 13 bases left between them.

There are a few counts of this clone. CDR3 sequence: CSVQRGAYNEQFF. The DNA for the CDR3 is TGCAGCGTTCAGCGGGGTGCCTACAATGAGCAGTTCTTC. The chain employs TRBV29-1 and TRBJ2-1; 7 positions match TRBD2. This CDR3 has 13 residues. V lost 5 bases to trimming and J lost 2 bases; unmatched junction nucleotides: 3. Looked up from germline, CDR1 is SQVTM and CDR2 is ANQGSEA.

This clone turned up a few times. The rearrangement links TRBV27 to TRBJ2-3; TRBD2 might be the D (5 bases). Trimming removed 7 bases from V and 3 bases from J, with 14 bases in between. Germline CDR1 and CDR2: MNHEY and SMNVEV (reference sequence). CDR3 length: 14 amino acids. The CDR3 sequence: CASIDIEGTDTQYF. In DNA form, the CDR3 reads TGTGCCAGCATTGATATCGAGGGAACAGATACGCAGTATTTT.

Here the CDR3 DNA reads TGCGCCAGCAGCCAAGATCAGGGGAACAATCAGCCCCAGCATTTT. Translating it yields CASSQDQGNNQPQHF. This chain links TRBV4-1 with TRBJ1-5; D may be TRBD1 (6 bases). The germline gives CDR1 MGHRA, CDR2 YSYEKL. The CDR3 runs to 15 residues. Trimming shortened V by 0 bases and J by 3 bases, and 9 bases separated the two germline ends.

This sequence joins TRBV4-1 and TRBJ2-7; tentatively, D is TRBD2 (7 bases). Germline V gives CDR1 MGHRA, CDR2 YSYEKL. Trimming left V 2 bases short and J 3 bases short, with 17 bases between. This CDR3 has 16 residues. The DNA of the CDR3 is TGCGCCAGCAGCCAAATAAAGGGGGGGGCTCACTACGAGCAGTACTTC. This codes for CASSQIKGGAHYEQYF.

The CDR3 is CASSLGRAGYSTDTQYF. CDR3 DNA sequence: TGTGCCAGCAGCTTAGGTAGGGCGGGCTATAGCACAGATACGCAGTATTTT. This sequence joins TRBV11-2 and TRBJ2-3; the D gene is possibly TRBD2 (5 bases). The CDR3 is 17 residues long. The ends were cut back, 1 base at V and 0 bases at J, with 14 bases in the middle. In germline, CDR1 is SGHAT, CDR2 FQNNGV.

Written as DNA, the CDR3 is TGTGCCAGCAGCTTAGGAACAGGGGCGAACACTGAAGCTTTCTTT. This gives the protein CASSLGTGANTEAFF. The genes are TRBV7-2 and TRBJ1-1, with 7 bases matching TRBD1. This CDR3 comprises 15 residues. V lost 1 base and J lost 1; bases outside the gene matches: 3. CDR1 is SGHTA, CDR2 FQGNSA, per germline.

The rearrangement links TRBV7-8 to TRBJ1-2; 8 nucleotides match TRBD1. This CDR3 has 13 amino acids. The germline CDR1 and CDR2 sequences are SGHVS and FQNEAQ. The V gene end was trimmed by 5 bases and the J gene end by 7 bases; junction bases not matched to a gene: 6. The CDR3 reads CASSRPGGSGYTF. The DNA of the CDR3 is TGTGCCAGCAGCCGGCCAGGGGGCTCTGGCTACACCTTC.

The CDR3 sequence is CASSKGGGPNQPQHF. The CDR3 DNA reads TGTGCCAGCAGCAAAGGGGGAGGCCCGAATCAGCCCCAGCATTTT. The gene calls are TRBV21-1 and TRBJ1-5. TRBV21-1 is tagged as a pseudogene. The CDR3 has 15 amino acids.

This clone has just one count. The V and J genes are TRBV4-1 and TRBJ2-3; a weak D match, TRBD2 (5 bases). Trimming removed 0 bases at V and 5 bases at J, with 9 bases between. The V gene's germline CDR1 is MGHRA and CDR2 YSYEKL. The CDR3 runs 14 residues. The CDR3 here is CASSQDHGEDTQYF. The CDR3 nucleotides are TGCGCCAGCAGCCAAGATCACGGGGAAGATACGCAGTATTTT.

The V gene is TRBV6-5, the J gene TRBJ2-1; TRBD2 aligns across 9 bases. The CDR3 is 15 residues long. Germline trimming cut 5 bases from V and 5 bases from J; bases unmatched to any gene: 7. The germline V gene encodes CDR1 MNHEY and CDR2 SVGAGI. The DNA of the CDR3 is TGTGCCAGCAGTCCATCGGGACTAGCAGACAATGAGCAGTTCTTC. It codes for CASSPSGLADNEQFF.

This clone was seen only a few times. V and J are TRBV20-1 and TRBJ1-1, with unresolved D. There are 11 residues in the CDR3. Trimming pared 6 bases from V and 7 bases from J, leaving 12 bases between. The germline V gene encodes CDR1 DFQATT and CDR2 SNEGSKA (reference sequence). Written as DNA, the CDR3 is TGCAGTGCCCGGGGAGAGGGTGAAGCTTTCTTT. It is translated as CSARGEGEAFF.

This chain joins TRBV5-6 and TRBJ1-2; D possibly corresponds to TRBD1 (5 bases). CDR3 length: 12 amino acids. The ends were cut back, 2 bases at V and 8 bases at J, with 10 bases in the middle. Germline CDR1 reads SGHDT; CDR2 reads YYEEEE. The CDR3 DNA follows: TGTGCCAGCAGCTTCAGGGAGGGGGGCTACACCTTC. It translates to CASSFREGGYTF.

J is TRBJ1-2 and V is TRBV7-9; unclear D gene. Trimming left V 5 bases short and J 6 bases short, with 13 bases between. CDR1 SEHNR and CDR2 FQNEAQ come from the germline V gene (reference sequence). CDR3 size: 13 residues. DNA for the CDR3: TGTGCCAGCAGCCCCGGGAGTTCGGATGGCTACACCTTC. It codes for CASSPGSSDGYTF.

The V call is TRBV5-1, the J call TRBJ1-1; perhaps TRBD1 as D (5 bases). V was pared by 3 bases and J by 2 bases, with 17 bases between. Germline V gene lookup returns CDR1 SGHRS and CDR2 YFSETQ. The CDR3 runs 16 residues. The CDR3 DNA reads as TGCGCCAGCAGCTCGGGGGGGACCACGTCAAACACTGAAGCTTTCTTT. Protein: CASSSGGTTSNTEAFF.

This chain joins TRBV5-4 and TRBJ1-2; TRBD1 aligns across 7 bases. Germline V lookup: CDR1 SGHNT, CDR2 YYREEE (reference sequence). The V gene end was trimmed by 4 bases and the J gene end by 5 bases; junction bases not matched to a gene: 8. The CDR3 totals 14 residues. The chain's CDR3 is CASSNRDSAYGYTF. The DNA of the CDR3 is TGTGCCAGCAGCAACCGGGACAGCGCGTATGGCTACACCTTC.

This clone is a singleton in its sample. This sequence joins TRBV18 and TRBJ1-1, with D perhaps matching TRBD1 (6 bases). The CDR3 covers 13 residues. The V gene lost 8 bases and the J gene lost 5 bases, with 15 bases spanning the gap. Germline V gene data show CDR1 as KGHSH and CDR2 as LQKENI. The CDR3 nucleotides are TGTGCCAGCATCCGGGACGGACAGACTGAAGCTTTCTTT. This translates into CASIRDGQTEAFF.

The chain employs TRBV18 and TRBJ1-1, with TRBD1 matching 8 bases. Germline V gene sequence: CDR1 KGHSH, CDR2 LQKENI. There are 14 residues in the CDR3. V shed 6 bases, J shed 4 bases, and the junction held 7 bases outside the gene matches. CDR3 residues: CASSQGARGTEAFF. The CDR3 bases are TGTGCCAGCTCGCAGGGGGCGAGGGGCACTGAAGCTTTCTTT.

The chain uses TRBV7-9 and TRBJ2-1, with 9 bases matching TRBD1. CDR3 length: 15 amino acids. Germline V lookup: CDR1 SEHNR, CDR2 FQNEAQ (reference sequence). With 3 bases clipped from V and 5 bases from J, the junction kept 5 bases outside the gene matches. In DNA form, the CDR3 reads TGTGCCAGCAGCTTTATCCGGGACAGGGACAATGAGCAGTTCTTC. Translating gives CASSFIRDRDNEQFF.

V gene TRBV7-2 combines with J gene TRBJ2-4; tentatively, D is TRBD2 (5 bases). Per the germline V gene, CDR1 is SGHTA and CDR2 is FQGNSA. V lost 1 base, J lost 13 bases, and 11 bases lay in between. The CDR3 has 12 residues. The DNA for the CDR3 is TGTGCCAGCAGCTTAGACGCTAGCACCCAGTACTTC. This encodes CASSLDASTQYF.

V usage is TRBV6-5 and J usage is TRBJ1-4; maybe TRBD1 (6 bases). Per germline, CDR1 MNHEY and CDR2 SVGAGI. Trimming stripped 8 bases from V and 3 bases from J, with 13 bases between. The CDR3 has 14 amino acids. The CDR3 coding sequence is TGTGCCAGCGGCCAGACAGGCCCTAATGAAAAACTGTTTTTT. Translating gives CASGQTGPNEKLFF.

This clone was seen only a few times. V gene TRBV5-1 combines with J gene TRBJ2-7, with TRBD1 matching over 12 bases. V was clipped by 4 bases and J by 3 bases; unmatched bases: 8. The CDR3 covers 16 residues. The germline V gene has CDR1 SGHRS and CDR2 YFSETQ. The CDR3 sequence is CASSTGQGAKNYEQYF. The CDR3 region has the DNA TGCGCCAGCAGCACGGGACAGGGGGCGAAAAACTACGAGCAGTACTTC.